The 21 T cell receptor beta chains presented below share a single source sample, sequenced in a study of T cell responses to AZD1222 COVID-19 vaccine (dated by TCRdb to the early 2020s). Taken with the paper, the label for time point translates to: baseline before first vaccination. The method behind the library was the immunoSEQ multiplex PCR assay. Held by TCRdb, this immuneACCESS table contains in-frame sequences only and omits some clones. Under half of the omission traces to an unresolved V gene where checked; the cause of the rest is unknown. This sample has 95,000 to 150,000 clones in its table, and roughly 84% of those were observed once. The top ten clonotypes cover 6.2% of the sample. The sequences come from peripheral blood, collected on day 0 of AZD1222 vaccination. These receptors were taken from an adult in good health.

The V call is TRBV5-4, the J call TRBJ2-1, with 7 bases matching TRBD2. The CDR3 extends over 15 amino acids. CDR1 and CDR2 from the germline V gene are SGHNT and YYREEE (reference sequence). Germline trimming cut 5 bases from V and 0 bases from J; bases unmatched to any gene: 5. The CDR3 region has the DNA TGTGCCAGCAGGGGAGGGGCTCCCTCCTACAATGAGCAGTTCTTC. Its translation: CASRGGAPSYNEQFF.

The CDR3 sequence is CASSQDRGRQGYEQYF. The CDR3 region has the DNA TGCGCCAGCAGCCAAGATAGGGGAAGACAGGGTTACGAGCAGTACTTC. This sequence joins TRBV4-1 and TRBJ2-7, with 7 bases identical to TRBD1. The CDR3 loop spans 16 amino acids. J lost 4 bases, V lost 0 bases, and 9 bases had no gene match. Germline CDR1 and CDR2: MGHRA and YSYEKL.

The CDR3 reads CASSVGGKNTEAFF. CDR3 in DNA: TGTGCCAGCAGCGTAGGGGGCAAGAACACTGAAGCTTTCTTT. The chain uses TRBV28 and TRBJ1-1; 7 bases are a match to TRBD1. V trimming: 6 bases; J trimming: 1 base; junction bases outside the gene matches: 5. This CDR3 is 14 amino acids long. The germline gives CDR1 MDHEN, CDR2 SYDVKM.

This clone was found a few times. The chain joins TRBV4-2 to TRBJ2-3, with D possibly matching TRBD1 (8 bases). Germline loops: CDR1 LGHNA, CDR2 YNFKEQ. The CDR3 covers 16 residues. V lost 6 bases, J lost 0 bases, and 16 bases lay in between. The CDR3 DNA sequence: TGTGCCAGCAGGGGAGGGACAGGCTCTAGCACAGATACGCAGTATTTT. The encoded protein is CASRGGTGSSTDTQYF.

J is TRBJ2-1 and V is TRBV14; TRBD2 might be the D (5 bases). Trimming removed 2 bases at V and 6 bases at J, with 14 bases between. Germline CDR1 and CDR2: SGHDN and FVKESK. This CDR3 contains 15 residues. CDR3 amino acids: CASSQLSLAGNEQFF. DNA for the CDR3: TGTGCCAGCAGCCAATTGAGTCTAGCAGGCAATGAGCAGTTCTTC. The full variable domain, rest sourced from reference TRBV14 and TRBJ2-1, is EAGVTQFPSHSVIEKGQTVTLRCDPISGHDNLYWYRRVMGKEIKFLLHFVKESKQDESGMPNNRFLAERTGGTYSTLKVQPAELEDSGVYFCASSQLSLAGNEQFFGPGTRLTVL.

The chain has TRBV6-6 and TRBJ1-4, with a tentative D call TRBD1 (6 bases). With 7 bases removed from V and 16 bases from J, the gap between germline ends came to 19 bases. CDR1 is MNHNY, CDR2 SVGAGI, per germline (reference sequence). The CDR3 loop spans 12 amino acids. CDR3: CASTQKGGVTFF. CDR3 nucleotide sequence: TGTGCCAGCACCCAAAAGGGGGGAGTGACGTTTTTT.

The chain carries TRBV19 and TRBJ1-5; 9 bases are shared with TRBD1. The ends lost 9 bases at V and 5 bases at J; junction bases unmatched: 5. The CDR3 is made up of 13 amino acids. Germline values: CDR1 LNHDA, CDR2 SQIVND (reference sequence). CDR3 protein: CASRDRDYQPQHF. CDR3 DNA sequence: TGTGCCAGCAGGGACAGGGACTATCAGCCCCAGCATTTT. Full variable domain (rest looked up from reference TRBV19 and TRBJ1-5): DGGITQSPKYLFRKEGQNVTLSCEQNLNHDAMYWYRQDPGQGLRLIYYSQIVNDFQKGDIAEGYSVSREKKESFPLTVTSAQKNPTAFYLCASRDRDYQPQHFGDGTRLSIL.

The CDR3 spells CASTSTSNQPQHF. In DNA, the CDR3 is TGTGCCAGCACCTCTACGAGCAATCAGCCCCAGCATTTT. The chain combines TRBV12-3 or TRBV12-4 with TRBJ1-5; no clear D gene. CDR3 length: 13 residues. The germline V and J ends were trimmed by 7 bases and 1 base, with 8 bases remaining between them.

J is TRBJ1-1 and V is TRBV11-2; no clear D gene. CDR1 and CDR2 (germline): SGHAT, FQNNGV. The CDR3 has 12 amino acids. Deletions cut 3 bases from V and 6 bases from J, with 8 bases between. Written as DNA, the CDR3 is TGTGCCAGCAGCTTCGGGTTGGCTGAAGCTTTCTTT. This codes for CASSFGLAEAFF.

There are a few counts of this clone. The rearrangement uses TRBV4-2 and TRBJ2-7, with D uncertain. Germline V CDR1 and CDR2: LGHNA, YNFKEQ. V was cut by 4 bases and J by 7 bases, with 26 bases left in between. The CDR3 is 17 amino acids. CDR3 DNA: TGTGCCAGCAGCCCAGCCGACCTAGTTAACCCATCTGTGGAGCAGTACTTC. Its protein is CASSPADLVNPSVEQYF.

This chain connects TRBV7-8 to TRBJ1-5, with D unresolved. Germline V gene sequence: CDR1 SGHVS, CDR2 FQNEAQ. V lost 3 bases to trimming and J lost 5 bases, with 8 bases between them. The CDR3 loop spans 13 amino acids. The CDR3 DNA sequence: TGTGCCAGCAGCTTCTCCCGGGATCAGCCCCAGCATTTT. It specifies CASSFSRDQPQHF.

This clone occurred once. V gene TRBV11-2 combines with J gene TRBJ2-1, with TRBD2 matching 8 bases. This CDR3 comprises 14 residues. J was trimmed by 7 bases and V by 2 bases; bases with no gene match: 4. The germline V gene has CDR1 SGHAT and CDR2 FQNNGV. The CDR3 loop reads CASSLLRGGNEQFF. The CDR3 DNA follows: TGTGCCAGCAGCTTACTACGGGGGGGGAATGAGCAGTTCTTC.

This rearrangement joins TRBV19 to TRBJ1-5, with D possibly matching TRBD1 (6 bases). The V and J ends lost 11 bases and 3 bases respectively, with 20 bases between them. CDR1 LNHDA and CDR2 SQIVND come from the germline V gene (reference sequence). This CDR3 has 15 residues. This CDR3 is CAASKGGTLNQPQHF. CDR3 nucleotide sequence: TGTGCCGCATCGAAAGGGGGGACTCTCAATCAGCCCCAGCATTTT.

The J gene is TRBJ1-5, the V gene TRBV5-1, with no clear D. Germline V lookup: CDR1 SGHRS, CDR2 YFSETQ. V was clipped by 0 bases and J by 1 base, with 11 bases between them. This CDR3 is 16 amino acids long. This chain's CDR3 is CASSLVRGLSNQPQHF. For the CDR3, the DNA is TGCGCCAGCAGCTTGGTTCGTGGGTTGAGCAATCAGCCCCAGCATTTT.

The chain couples TRBV13 to TRBJ2-1, with 7 bases that match TRBD1. Germline trimming cut 0 bases from V and 7 bases from J; bases unmatched to any gene: 6. CDR1 is PRHDT and CDR2 is FYEKMQ in the germline V gene (reference sequence). The length of the CDR3 is 15 residues. CDR3 protein: CASSLGGDRVNEQFF. CDR3 DNA: TGTGCCAGCAGCTTAGGCGGCGACAGGGTTAATGAGCAGTTCTTC.

This clone is a singleton in its sample. This chain joins TRBV3-1 (or the pseudogene TRBV3-2) and TRBJ1-2; TRBD1 might be the D (5 bases). CDR1 and CDR2 from the germline V gene are LGHDT and YNNKEL (reference sequence). V dropped 3 bases and J dropped 8 bases, with 13 bases sitting between them. The CDR3 is 13 amino acids. This chain's CDR3 is CASSHRDEMGYTF. The CDR3 DNA follows: TGTGCCAGCAGCCATCGGGACGAGATGGGCTACACCTTC.

This chain joins TRBV5-1 and TRBJ2-6; D unresolved. V shed 4 bases and J shed 0 bases, with 8 bases lying between them. Germline V CDR1 and CDR2: SGHRS, YFSETQ. This CDR3 region has 15 residues. The CDR3 DNA reads as TGCGCCAGCAGCGTGGGAAGCTCTGGGGCCAACGTCCTGACTTTC. Translated, it gives CASSVGSSGANVLTF.

The chain carries TRBV28 and TRBJ2-3; a weak D match, TRBD2 (6 bases). V was pared by 7 bases and J by 3 bases, with 14 bases between. CDR1 and CDR2 from the germline V gene are MDHEN and SYDVKM. The CDR3 consists of 14 residues. In nucleotides, the CDR3 is TGTGCCAGCACCTGGGGAGGTCAGACAGATACGCAGTATTTT. Translation gives CASTWGGQTDTQYF.

The genes are TRBV5-5 and TRBJ1-6; D may be TRBD1 (5 bases). The CDR3 consists of 15 residues. Trimming removed 1 base at V and 8 bases at J, with 13 bases between. Germline CDR1 and CDR2: SGHKS and YYEKEE (reference sequence). Here the CDR3 reads CASSLMAGRDSPLHF. Here the CDR3 DNA reads TGTGCCAGCAGCTTGATGGCAGGGAGGGATTCACCCCTCCACTTT.

V usage is TRBV7-2 and J usage is TRBJ2-2; D not resolved. In germline, CDR1 is SGHTA, CDR2 FQGNSA. Trimming removed 5 bases at V and 6 bases at J, with 16 bases between. The CDR3 spans 15 residues. Written as DNA, the CDR3 is TGTGCCAGCAGCCCACAGACCCTGAGCGCCGGGGAGCTGTTTTTT. This sequence encodes CASSPQTLSAGELFF.

This chain links TRBV12-3 or TRBV12-4 with TRBJ2-4; 9 nucleotides match TRBD2. CDR3 length equals 11 residues. Germline trimming cut 0 bases from V and 15 bases from J; bases unmatched to any gene: 0. The CDR3 sequence: CASSLAGLAYF. Here the CDR3 DNA reads TGTGCCAGCAGTTTAGCGGGACTAGCGTACTTC.